The TCR beta chain described here comes from a study of T cell clonality in common variable immunodeficiency. CVID and control samples used equivalent genomic DNA input. Profiling relied on immunoSEQ multiplex PCR, and the TCRdb table lists in-frame clones only, not all of them. The record shows about 35,000 clones for this sample, with no singletons present. Germline CDR1 reads SNHLY; CDR2 reads FYNNEI. The CDR3 is made up of 15 amino acids. Trimming took 7 bases from V and 5 from J; bases not matched to a gene: 9. This clone was counted many times. The read terminates 3 residues ahead of where the CDR3 ends, so the germline J gene completes it.

The genes are TRBV2 and TRBJ2-3; 10 bases fit TRBD1. The source of this sequence is a person aged 18 to 75 in good health. Sequencing used peripheral blood mononuclear cells. The DNA read from the CDR3 is TGTGCCAGCACCCCAGGGACAGGGGTACTAGATACG. Encoded protein: CASTPGTGVLDT. The CDR3 in full is CASTPGTGVLDTQYF. Drawing the rest from reference TRBV2 and TRBJ2-3, the complete variable domain is EPEVTQTPSHQVTQMGQEVILRCVPISNHLYFYWYRQILGQKVEFLVSFYNNEISEKSEIFDDQFSVERPDGSNFTLKIRSTKLEDSAMYFCASTPGTGVLDTQYFGPGTRLTVL.